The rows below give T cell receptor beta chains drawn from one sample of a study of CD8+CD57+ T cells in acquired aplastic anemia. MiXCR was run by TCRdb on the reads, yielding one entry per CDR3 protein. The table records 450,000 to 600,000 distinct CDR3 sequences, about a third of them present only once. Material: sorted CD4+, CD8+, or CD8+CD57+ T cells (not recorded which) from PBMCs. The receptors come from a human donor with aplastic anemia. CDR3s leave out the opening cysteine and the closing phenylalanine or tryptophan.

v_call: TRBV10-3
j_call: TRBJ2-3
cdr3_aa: AISEGQGGTDTQY

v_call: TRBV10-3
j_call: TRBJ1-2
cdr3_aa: AISWSNYGYT

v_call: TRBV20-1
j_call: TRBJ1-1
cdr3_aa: RASPYLGSTEAF

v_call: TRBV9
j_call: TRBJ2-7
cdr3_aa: ASSQSGEQY

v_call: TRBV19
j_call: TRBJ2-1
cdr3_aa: ASSIVATAYNEQF

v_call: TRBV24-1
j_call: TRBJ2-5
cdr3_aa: ATSDAAGSGVAETQY

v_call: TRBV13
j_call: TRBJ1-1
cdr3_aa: ASSFGGWGTEAF

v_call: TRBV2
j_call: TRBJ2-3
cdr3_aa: ASSELAGRGTDTQY

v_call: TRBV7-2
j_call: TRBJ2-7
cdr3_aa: ASSQAWQGGYEQY

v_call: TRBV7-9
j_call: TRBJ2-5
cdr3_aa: ASSFVGATETQY

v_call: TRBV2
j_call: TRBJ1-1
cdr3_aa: ASRDRTEAF

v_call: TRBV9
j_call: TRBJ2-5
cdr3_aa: ASSVSAGGDILETQY

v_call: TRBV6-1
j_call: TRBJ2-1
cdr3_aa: ASRTLPGLAGNEQF

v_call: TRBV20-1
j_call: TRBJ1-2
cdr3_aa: SALQGAFGYT

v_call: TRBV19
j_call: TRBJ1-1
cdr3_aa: ASSSPGTANTEAF

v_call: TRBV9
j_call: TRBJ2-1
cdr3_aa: ATGRRARNNEQF

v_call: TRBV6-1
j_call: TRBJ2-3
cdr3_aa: ASSADYRDTQY

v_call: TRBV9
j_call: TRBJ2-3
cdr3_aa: ASSGSGSPDTQY

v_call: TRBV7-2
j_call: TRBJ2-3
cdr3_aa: ASSLVARSSTDTQY

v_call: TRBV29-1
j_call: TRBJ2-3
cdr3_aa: SVEEGDTQY

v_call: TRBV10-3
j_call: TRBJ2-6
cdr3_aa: ASSHSGARPGANVLT

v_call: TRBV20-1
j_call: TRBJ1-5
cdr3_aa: SARGRMNQPQH

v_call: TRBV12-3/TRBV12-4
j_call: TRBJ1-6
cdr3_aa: ASNLGGFPDGSPLH